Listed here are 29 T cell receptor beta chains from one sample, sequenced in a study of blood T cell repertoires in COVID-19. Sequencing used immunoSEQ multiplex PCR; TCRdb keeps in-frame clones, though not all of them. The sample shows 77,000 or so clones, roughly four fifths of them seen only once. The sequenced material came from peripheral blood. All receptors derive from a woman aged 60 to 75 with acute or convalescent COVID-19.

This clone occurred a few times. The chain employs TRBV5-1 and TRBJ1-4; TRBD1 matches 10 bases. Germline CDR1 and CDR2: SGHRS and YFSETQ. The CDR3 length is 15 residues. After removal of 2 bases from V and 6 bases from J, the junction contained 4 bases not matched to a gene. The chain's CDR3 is CASSFFGTGDEKLFF. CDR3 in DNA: TGCGCCAGCAGCTTTTTCGGGACAGGGGATGAAAAACTGTTTTTT.

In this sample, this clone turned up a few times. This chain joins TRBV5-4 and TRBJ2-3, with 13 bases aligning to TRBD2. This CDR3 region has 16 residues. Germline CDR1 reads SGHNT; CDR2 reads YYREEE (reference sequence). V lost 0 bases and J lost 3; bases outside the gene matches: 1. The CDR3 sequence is CASSLGTSGGTDTQYF. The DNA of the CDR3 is TGTGCCAGCAGCTTGGGGACTAGCGGGGGAACAGATACGCAGTATTTT.

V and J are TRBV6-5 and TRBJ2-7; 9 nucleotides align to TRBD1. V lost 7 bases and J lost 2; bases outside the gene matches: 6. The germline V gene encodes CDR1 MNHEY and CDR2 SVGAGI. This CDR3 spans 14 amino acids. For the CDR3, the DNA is TGTGCCAGCACCACCGGGGACAGGGCCTACGAGCAGTACTTC. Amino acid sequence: CASTTGDRAYEQYF.

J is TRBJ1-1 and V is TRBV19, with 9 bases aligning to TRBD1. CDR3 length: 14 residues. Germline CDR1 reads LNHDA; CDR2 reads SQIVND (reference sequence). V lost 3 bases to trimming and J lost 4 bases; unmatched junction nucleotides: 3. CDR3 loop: CASSIGGQGTEAFF. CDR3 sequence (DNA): TGTGCCAGTAGTATCGGGGGACAGGGCACTGAAGCTTTCTTT.

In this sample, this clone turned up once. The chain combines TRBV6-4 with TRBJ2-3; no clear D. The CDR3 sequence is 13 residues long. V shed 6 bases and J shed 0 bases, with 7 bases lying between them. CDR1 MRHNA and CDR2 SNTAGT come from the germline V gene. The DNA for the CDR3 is TGTGCCAGCAGCGAGTCTAGCACAGATACGCAGTATTTT. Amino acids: CASSESSTDTQYF.

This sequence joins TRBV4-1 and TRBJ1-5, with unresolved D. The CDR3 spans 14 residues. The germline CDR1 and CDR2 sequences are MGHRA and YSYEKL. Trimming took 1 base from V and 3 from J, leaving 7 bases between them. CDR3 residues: CASSQGSFNQPQHF. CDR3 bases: TGCGCCAGCAGCCAAGGGAGTTTCAATCAGCCCCAGCATTTT.

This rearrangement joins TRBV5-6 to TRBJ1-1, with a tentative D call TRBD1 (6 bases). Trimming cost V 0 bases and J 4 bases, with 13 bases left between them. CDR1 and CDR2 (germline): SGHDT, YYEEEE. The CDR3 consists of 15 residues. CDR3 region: CASSLVGQGSTEAFF. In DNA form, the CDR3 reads TGTGCCAGCAGCTTGGTTGGGCAGGGGAGCACTGAAGCTTTCTTT.

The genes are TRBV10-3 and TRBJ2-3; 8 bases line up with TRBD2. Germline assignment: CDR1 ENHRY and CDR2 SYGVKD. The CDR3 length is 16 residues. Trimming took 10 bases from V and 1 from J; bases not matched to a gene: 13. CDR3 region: CATGWTGGAGTDTQYF. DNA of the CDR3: TGTGCCACCGGCTGGACCGGGGGGGCCGGCACAGATACGCAGTATTTT.

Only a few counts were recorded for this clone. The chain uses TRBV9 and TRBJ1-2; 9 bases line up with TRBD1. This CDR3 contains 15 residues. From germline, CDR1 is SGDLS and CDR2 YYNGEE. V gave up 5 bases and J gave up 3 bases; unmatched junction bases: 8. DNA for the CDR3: TGTGCCAGCAGTCGCCGGGACAGGGACGACTATGGCTACACCTTC. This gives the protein CASSRRDRDDYGYTF.

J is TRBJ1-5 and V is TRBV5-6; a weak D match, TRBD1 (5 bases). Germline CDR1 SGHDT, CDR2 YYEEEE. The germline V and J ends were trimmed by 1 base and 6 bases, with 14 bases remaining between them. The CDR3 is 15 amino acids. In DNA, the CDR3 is TGTGCCAGCAGCTTGAAAGGTTTCGGGGGTCAGCCCCAGCATTTT. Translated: CASSLKGFGGQPQHF.

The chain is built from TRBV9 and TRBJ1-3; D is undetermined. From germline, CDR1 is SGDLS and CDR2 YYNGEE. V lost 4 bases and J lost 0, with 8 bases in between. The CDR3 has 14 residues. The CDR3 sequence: CASSPSLSGNTIYF. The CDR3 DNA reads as TGTGCCAGCAGCCCTAGCCTCTCTGGAAACACCATATATTTT. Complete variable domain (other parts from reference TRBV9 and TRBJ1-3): DSGVTQTPKHLITATGQRVTLRCSPRSGDLSVYWYQQSLDQGLQFLIQYYNGEERAKGNILERFSAQQFPDLHSELNLSSLELGDSALYFCASSPSLSGNTIYFGEGSWLTVV.

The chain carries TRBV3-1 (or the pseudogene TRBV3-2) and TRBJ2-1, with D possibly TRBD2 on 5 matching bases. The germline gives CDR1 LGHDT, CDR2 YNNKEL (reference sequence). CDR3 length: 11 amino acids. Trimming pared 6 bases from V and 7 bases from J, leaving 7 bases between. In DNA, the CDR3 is TGTGCCAGCAGTCTAGCAAATGAGCAGTTCTTC. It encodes CASSLANEQFF.

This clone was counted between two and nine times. The CDR3 region has the DNA TGTGCCAGCAGTTACTCTGAGACACAATCCTACGAGCAGTACTTC. Residues: CASSYSETQSYEQYF. The chain carries TRBV6-5 and TRBJ2-7, with D unclear. Trimming pared 0 bases from V and 1 base from J, leaving 10 bases between. The CDR3 spans 15 residues. CDR1 MNHEY and CDR2 SVGAGI come from the germline V gene.

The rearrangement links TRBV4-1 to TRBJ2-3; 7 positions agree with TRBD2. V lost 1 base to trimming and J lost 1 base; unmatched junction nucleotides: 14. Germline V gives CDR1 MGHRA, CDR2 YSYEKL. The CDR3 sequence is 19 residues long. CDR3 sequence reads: CASSQGGLETSRGTDTQYF. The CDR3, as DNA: TGCGCCAGCAGCCAAGGAGGCTTGGAGACTAGCAGGGGCACAGATACGCAGTATTTT.

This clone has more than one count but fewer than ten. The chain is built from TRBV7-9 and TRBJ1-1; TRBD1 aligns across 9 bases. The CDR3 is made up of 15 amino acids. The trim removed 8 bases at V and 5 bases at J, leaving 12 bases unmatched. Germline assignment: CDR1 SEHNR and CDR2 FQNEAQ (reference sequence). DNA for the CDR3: TGTGCCAGCTCGACACAGGGACAGGGTCAAACTGAAGCTTTCTTT. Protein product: CASSTQGQGQTEAFF.

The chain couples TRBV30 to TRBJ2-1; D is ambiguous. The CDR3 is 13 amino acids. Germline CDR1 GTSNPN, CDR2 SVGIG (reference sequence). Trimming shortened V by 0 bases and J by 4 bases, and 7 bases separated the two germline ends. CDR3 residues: CAWSVRRYNEQFF. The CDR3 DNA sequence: TGTGCCTGGAGTGTAAGGCGGTACAATGAGCAGTTCTTC.

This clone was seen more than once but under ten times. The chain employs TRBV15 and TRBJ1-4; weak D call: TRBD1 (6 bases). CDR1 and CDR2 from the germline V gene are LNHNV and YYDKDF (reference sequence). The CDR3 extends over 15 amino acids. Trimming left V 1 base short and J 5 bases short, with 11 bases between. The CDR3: CATSRAGQANEKLFF. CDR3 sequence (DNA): TGTGCCACCAGCAGAGCGGGACAAGCGAATGAAAAACTGTTTTTT.

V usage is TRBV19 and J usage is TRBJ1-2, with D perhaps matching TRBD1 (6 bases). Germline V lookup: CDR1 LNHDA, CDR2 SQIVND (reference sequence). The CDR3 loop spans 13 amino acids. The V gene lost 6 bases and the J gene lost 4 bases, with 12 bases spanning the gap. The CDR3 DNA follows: TGTGCCAGTAGCAGGGGTTGGGGCTATGGCTACACCTTC. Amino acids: CASSRGWGYGYTF.

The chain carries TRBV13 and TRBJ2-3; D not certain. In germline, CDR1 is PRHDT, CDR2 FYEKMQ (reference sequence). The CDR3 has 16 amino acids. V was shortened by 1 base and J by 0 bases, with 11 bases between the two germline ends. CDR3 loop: CASSLAQHYSTDTQYF. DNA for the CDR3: TGTGCCAGCAGCTTAGCACAGCATTATAGCACAGATACGCAGTATTTT.

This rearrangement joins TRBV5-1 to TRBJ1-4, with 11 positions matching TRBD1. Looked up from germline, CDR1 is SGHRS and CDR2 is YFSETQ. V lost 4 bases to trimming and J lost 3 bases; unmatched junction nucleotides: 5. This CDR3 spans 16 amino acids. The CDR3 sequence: CASSEGQGAANEKLFF. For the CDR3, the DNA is TGCGCCAGCAGCGAAGGACAGGGGGCTGCTAATGAAAAACTGTTTTTT.

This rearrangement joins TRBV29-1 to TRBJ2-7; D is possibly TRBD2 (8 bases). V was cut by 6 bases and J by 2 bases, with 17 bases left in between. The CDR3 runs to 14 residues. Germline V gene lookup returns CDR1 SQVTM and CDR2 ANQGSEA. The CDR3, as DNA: TGCAGCGTCGACAGGGACGGGAGGGCCTACGAGCAGTACTTC. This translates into CSVDRDGRAYEQYF.

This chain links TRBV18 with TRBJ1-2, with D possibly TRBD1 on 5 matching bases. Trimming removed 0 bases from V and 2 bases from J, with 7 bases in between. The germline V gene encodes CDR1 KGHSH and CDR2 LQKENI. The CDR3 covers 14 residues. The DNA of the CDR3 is TGTGCCAGCTCACCACCGGCAGGGAACTATGGCTACACCTTC. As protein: CASSPPAGNYGYTF.

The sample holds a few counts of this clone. CDR3 sequence reads: CASSWGGSVYEQYF. CDR3 sequence (DNA): TGCGCCAGCAGTTGGGGGGGTTCGGTCTACGAGCAGTACTTC. This chain uses TRBV10-2 with TRBJ2-7; 7 bases align to TRBD2. The CDR3 spans 14 residues. V shed 5 bases, J shed 3 bases, and the junction held 7 bases outside the gene matches. Per the germline V gene, CDR1 is WSHSY and CDR2 is SAAADI.

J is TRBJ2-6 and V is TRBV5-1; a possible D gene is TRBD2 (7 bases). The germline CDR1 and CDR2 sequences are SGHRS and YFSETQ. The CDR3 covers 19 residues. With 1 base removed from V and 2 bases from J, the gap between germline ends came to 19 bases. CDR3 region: CASSLKAWGGAPGANVLTF. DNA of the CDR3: TGCGCCAGCAGCTTGAAAGCCTGGGGGGGCGCCCCTGGGGCCAACGTCCTGACTTTC.

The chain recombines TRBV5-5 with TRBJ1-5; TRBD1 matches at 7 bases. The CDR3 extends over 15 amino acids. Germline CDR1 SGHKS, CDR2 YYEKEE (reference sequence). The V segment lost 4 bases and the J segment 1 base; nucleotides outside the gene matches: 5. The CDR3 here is CASSRQGSSNQPQHF. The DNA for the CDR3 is TGTGCCAGCAGCCGACAGGGTTCGAGCAATCAGCCCCAGCATTTT. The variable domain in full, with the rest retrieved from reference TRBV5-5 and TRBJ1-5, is DAGVTQSPTHLIKTRGQQVTLRCSPISGHKSVSWYQQVLGQGPQFIFQYYEKEERGRGNFPDRFSARQFPNYSSELNVNALLLGDSALYLCASSRQGSSNQPQHFGDGTRLSIL.

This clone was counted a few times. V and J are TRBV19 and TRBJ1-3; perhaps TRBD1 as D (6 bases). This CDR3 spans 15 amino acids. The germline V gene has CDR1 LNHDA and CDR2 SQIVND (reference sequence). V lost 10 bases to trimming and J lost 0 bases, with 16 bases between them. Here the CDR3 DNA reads TGTGCCACCGACAATCAGGGGTCCTCTGGAAACACCATATATTTT. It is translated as CATDNQGSSGNTIYF.

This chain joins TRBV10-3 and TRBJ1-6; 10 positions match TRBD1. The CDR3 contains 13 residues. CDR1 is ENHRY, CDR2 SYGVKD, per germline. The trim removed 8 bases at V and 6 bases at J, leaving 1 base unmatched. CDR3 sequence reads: CAIGQGGNSPLHF. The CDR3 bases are TGTGCCATCGGACAGGGGGGTAATTCACCCCTCCACTTT.

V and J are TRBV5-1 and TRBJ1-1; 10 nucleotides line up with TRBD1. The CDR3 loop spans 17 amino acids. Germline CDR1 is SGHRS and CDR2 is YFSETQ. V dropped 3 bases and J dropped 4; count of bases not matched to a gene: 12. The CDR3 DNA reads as TGCGCCAGCAGCTCATCTCTCTTGGACAGGGGGGGCACTGAAGCTTTCTTT. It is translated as CASSSSLLDRGGTEAFF. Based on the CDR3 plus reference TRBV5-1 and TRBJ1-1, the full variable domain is KAGVTQTPRYLIKTRGQQVTLSCSPISGHRSVSWYQQTPGQGLQFLFEYFSETQRNKGNFPGRFSGRQFSNSRSEMNVSTLELGDSALYLCASSSSLLDRGGTEAFFGQGTRLTVV.

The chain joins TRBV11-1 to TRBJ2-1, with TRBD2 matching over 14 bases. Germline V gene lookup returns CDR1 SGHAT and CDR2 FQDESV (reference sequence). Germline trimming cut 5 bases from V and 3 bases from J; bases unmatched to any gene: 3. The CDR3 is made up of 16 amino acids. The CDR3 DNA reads TGTGCCAGCAGCCCTGGGACTAGCGGGGGCTACAATGAGCAGTTCTTC. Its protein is CASSPGTSGGYNEQFF. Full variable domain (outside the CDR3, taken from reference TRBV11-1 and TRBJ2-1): EAEVAQSPRYKITEKSQAVAFWCDPISGHATLYWYRQILGQGPELLVQFQDESVVDDSQLPKDRFSAERLKGVDSTLKIQPAELGDSAMYLCASSPGTSGGYNEQFFGPGTRLTVL.